Listed below are T cell receptor beta chains from one sample, sequenced in a study of PD-1 blockade in classical Hodgkin lymphoma. Clones were read by immunoSEQ multiplex PCR, and TCRdb kept only the in-frame ones, dropping some. Here the sample spans over 25,000 clones, 85% to 90% being singletons. Sequencing was performed on CD4+ T cells from blood, taken before the fourth cycle of nivolumab. The origin of the receptors is a human donor with classical Hodgkin lymphoma. Each CDR3 is given with its conserved first and last residue. D genes are given only for firm matches. A clone size is listed for some rows: how often the clone was seen (once, few, many), or a class if it is expanded.

J gene	clone size	D gene	V gene	CDR3 DNA	CDR3 protein
TRBJ2-2	-	TRBD2	TRBV5-4	TGTGCCAGCAGCGTGACTAGCGGGAGGAACACCGGGGAGCTGTTTTTT	CASSVTSGRNTGELFF
TRBJ2-5	-	-	TRBV28	TGTGCCAGCAGTCTTACCGGGACATCCTCGTACTTC	CASSLTGTSSYF
TRBJ1-2	-	TRBD1	TRBV30	TGTGCCTGGAGTGTAGGGGACAGGGTCTATGGCTACACCTTC	CAWSVGDRVYGYTF
TRBJ2-1	-	-	TRBV29-1	TGCAGCCCAAGGACGGCTACTCATGAGCAGTTCTTC	CSPRTATHEQFF
TRBJ1-5	-	-	TRBV6-1	TGTGCCAGCACTGTGGAGCCAGGGGATTATCAGCCCCAGCATTTT	CASTVEPGDYQPQHF
TRBJ2-6	-	-	TRBV19	TGTGCCAGTAGTAAAGTGGCTGGGGCCAACGTCCTGACTTTC	CASSKVAGANVLTF
TRBJ1-5	few	-	TRBV29-1	TGCAGCGTTGGGTTTCAGAATCAGCCCCAGCATTTT	CSVGFQNQPQHF
TRBJ2-7	-	TRBD2	TRBV27	TGTGCCAGCAGTTCCCGGTTGAGGGCTAGCGGGGACCCGGGCTACGAGCAGTACTTC	CASSSRLRASGDPGYEQYF
TRBJ1-1	once	-	TRBV5-4	TGTGCCAGCAGCTTTGAGGGGACTGAAGCTTTCTTT	CASSFEGTEAFF
TRBJ2-6	-	TRBD2	TRBV28	TGTGCCAGCAGTCGACCCGGCGGGGGGGCTGATCCTGGGGCCAACGTCCTGACTTTC	CASSRPGGGADPGANVLTF
TRBJ1-6	-	TRBD1	TRBV27	TGTGCCAGCAGTTTCTCAGGGGGCAAGGGGTATCGAAATTCACCCCTCCACTTT	CASSFSGGKGYRNSPLHF
TRBJ1-6	-	-	TRBV6-5	TGTGCCAGCAGTTACTTGGATAATTCACCCCTCCACTTT	CASSYLDNSPLHF
TRBJ2-2	-	TRBD2	TRBV29-1	TGCAGCGTCCGAGCGGGATTTACCACCGGGGAGCTGTTTTTT	CSVRAGFTTGELFF
TRBJ1-5	-	TRBD1	TRBV6-5	TGTGCCAGCAGTTACCCGGACAGGAGCAATCAGCCCCAGCATTTT	CASSYPDRSNQPQHF
TRBJ2-7	-	TRBD1	TRBV4-2	TGTGCCAGCAGCTTGGGGACAGGGCCCGGCAGGGCCTACGAGCAGTACTTC	CASSLGTGPGRAYEQYF
TRBJ1-3	-	-	TRBV2	TGTGCCAGCAGTTCCCAAAGCTCTGGAAACACCATATATTTT	CASSSQSSGNTIYF
TRBJ1-2	few	-	TRBV15	TGTGCCACCAGCCGCGTTGGGGGTGGCTACACCTTC	CATSRVGGGYTF
TRBJ1-2	-	-	TRBV2	TGTGCCAGCAGTCAGGACAGCTATGGCTACACCTTC	CASSQDSYGYTF
TRBJ2-1	-	-	TRBV7-9	TGTGCCAGCAGCTTACCCCCGTTTAATATGGGGATCTTC	CASSLPPFNMGIF
TRBJ1-1	-	-	TRBV10-2	TGCGCCAGCCGGCCGGGGGCGGTCACTGAAGCTTTCTTT	CASRPGAVTEAFF
TRBJ1-3	-	-	TRBV7-3	TGTGCCAGCAGCTCCGATCCGCTAGGAAACACCATATATTTT	CASSSDPLGNTIYF
TRBJ2-2	-	-	TRBV6-5	TGTGCCAGCACCGTAGGCTTCGGTACCGGGGAGCTGTTTTTT	CASTVGFGTGELFF
TRBJ2-7	-	-	TRBV5-4	TGTGCCAGCAGCTTGGAGCAGGACCCCACCTACGAGCAGTACTTC	CASSLEQDPTYEQYF
TRBJ2-3	-	TRBD2	TRBV2	TGTGCCAGCAGAGCCACCCTAGCGGGGGGGCTGTATACGCAGTATTTT	CASRATLAGGLYTQYF
TRBJ2-7	-	-	TRBV30	TGTGCCTGGAGTTCCCGGTCCGAGCAGTACTTC	CAWSSRSEQYF
TRBJ2-7	-	TRBD1	TRBV18	TGTGCCAGCTCACCACCCGACAGGGGGTCCCGGGAGCAGTACTTC	CASSPPDRGSREQYF
TRBJ2-2	-	-	TRBV28	TGTGCCGGAGGCAGGGGGAACACCGGGGAGCTGTTTTTT	CAGGRGNTGELFF
TRBJ2-2	-	-	TRBV11-3	TGTGCCAGCAGCTTAGGCCAGAACACCGGGGAGCTGTTTTTT	CASSLGQNTGELFF
TRBJ2-7	-	TRBD1	TRBV2	TGTGCCAGCGGGACAGAGACGAGCTCCTACGAGCAGTACTTC	CASGTETSSYEQYF
TRBJ1-1	-	-	TRBV7-9	TGTGCCAGCACCCGGTCCGGGGGCACTGAAGCTTTCTTT	CASTRSGGTEAFF
TRBJ2-7	-	-	TRBV11-2	TGTGCCAGCGCCGGGACATTATACGAGCAGTACTTC	CASAGTLYEQYF
TRBJ2-7	-	-	TRBV6-5	TGTGCCAGCAGTTACTCGAGCTCCTACGAGCAGTACTTC	CASSYSSSYEQYF
TRBJ1-5	-	-	TRBV28	TGTGCCAGCATGAGTTCAGGTCCCAATCAGCCCCAGCATTTT	CASMSSGPNQPQHF
TRBJ2-2	-	-	TRBV5-5	TGTGCCAGCAGCTTGTCCCCGACTAGTTGGACCGGGGAGCTGTTTTTT	CASSLSPTSWTGELFF
TRBJ2-5	once	-	TRBV2	TGTGCCAGCAGCCCTCAACAAGAGACCCAGTACTTC	CASSPQQETQYF
TRBJ1-2	-	-	TRBV10-2	TGCGCCAGCAGTGAGTCCGCCCCCGGGAGGTATGGCTACACCTTC	CASSESAPGRYGYTF
TRBJ1-5	few	-	TRBV4-1	TGCGCCAGCAGCCAGTGGGACGGCAATCAGCCCCAGCATTTT	CASSQWDGNQPQHF
TRBJ2-1	-	-	TRBV11-3	TGTGCCAGCAGCTCCGCGGGGAATGAGCAGTTCTTC	CASSSAGNEQFF
TRBJ2-2	-	-	TRBV19	TGTGCCAGTAGTCCCTCGGACATCTTGAACACCGGGGAGCTGTTTTTT	CASSPSDILNTGELFF
TRBJ2-7	once	-	TRBV11-2	TGTGCCAGCAGCTCCAGGAAAGTGGACTACGAGCAGTACTTC	CASSSRKVDYEQYF
TRBJ1-3	-	TRBD1	TRBV6-5	TGTGCCAGCAGTCCAGACAGGGCTGCCGGCACCATATATTTT	CASSPDRAAGTIYF
TRBJ1-1	-	TRBD1	TRBV7-9	TGTGCCAGCAGCTTAAAGGACAGGGGACTCGCTGAAGCTTTCTTT	CASSLKDRGLAEAFF
TRBJ1-2	-	-	TRBV12-5	TGTGCTAGTGGCCCTGGGCTTAGATTC	CASGPGLRF
TRBJ2-5	-	-	TRBV15	TGTGCCACCAGCAGAGATGGTGGCGGGGCCCAGTACTTC	CATSRDGGGAQYF
TRBJ2-7	-	-	TRBV18	TGTGCCAGCTCACCAAGCGTGACGGCGAGCTACGAGCAGTACTTC	CASSPSVTASYEQYF
TRBJ2-1	-	-	TRBV19	TGTGCCAGTAGTATGTGGACCCCAGTTGGCAATGAGCAGTTCTTC	CASSMWTPVGNEQFF
TRBJ2-3	-	-	TRBV2	TGTGCCAGCAGTGAACTAGGGGGTCCCACAGATACGCAGTATTTT	CASSELGGPTDTQYF
TRBJ1-3	-	-	TRBV6-6	TGTGCCAGCAGTTGGGCCGCCGGGGGGTCCGGAAACACCATATATTTT	CASSWAAGGSGNTIYF
TRBJ1-5	-	TRBD1	TRBV7-8	TGTGCCAGCAGCTTAACAGGGGCCGTTTTTCAGCCCCAGCATTTT	CASSLTGAVFQPQHF
TRBJ1-6	-	-	TRBV5-6	TGTGCCAGCAGCCCAACAAACCACAAGAATTCACCCCTCCACTTT	CASSPTNHKNSPLHF
TRBJ2-3	-	TRBD2	TRBV12-5	TGTGCTAGTGGTTTGTGGGCGGGAGGAGGTATCGCAGATACGCAGTATTTT	CASGLWAGGGIADTQYF
TRBJ2-1	-	-	TRBV20-1	TGCAGTACCCTCTACAATGAGCAGTTCTTC	CSTLYNEQFF
TRBJ2-3	-	-	TRBV10-3	TGTGCCATCAGTCCTACGGGGGCGGCTAGCACAGATACGCAGTATTTT	CAISPTGAASTDTQYF
TRBJ1-2	-	-	TRBV7-9	TGTGCCAGCAGCCCTCCGGGCCGACTGAGTACTAGCTACACCTTC	CASSPPGRLSTSYTF
TRBJ2-1	-	-	TRBV21-1	TGTGCCAAATCGGTGGCTAGCGGGGGGAGTTACAATGAGCAGTTCTTC	CAKSVASGGSYNEQFF